The T cell receptor (beta chain) under discussion was sequenced for a study of patients and donors after allogeneic stem cell transplantation. This clonotype was observed a handful of times. TCRdb analysed the RT-PCR reads with MiXCR anew, one entry per CDR3 protein. Of about 150,000 distinct CDR3 sequences detected, approximately 24% appear once; the ten largest clones hold 20% to 30%. Germline V gives CDR1 KGHDR, CDR2 SFDVKD. The CDR3 length is 14 residues. The ends lost 7 bases at V and 4 bases at J; junction bases unmatched: 5. The chain has TRBV24-1 and TRBJ2-2, with 7 bases matching TRBD2. This TCR derives from a human donor who was either an allogeneic HSCT recipient or a stem cell or donor lymphocyte infusion donor (not recorded which). It is not recorded whose cells these are; they may come from a transplant donor. Sequencing was done on a sample of blood, either unsorted or a sorted T cell fraction (not recorded which). Written as DNA, the CDR3 is TGTGCCACCAGCCCGGGACTATCCACCGGGGAGCTGTTTTTT. This gives the protein CATSPGLSTGELFF.